This T cell receptor (beta chain) was profiled in a study of blood T cells in healthy people across ages. Overall study: Template switching recovered approximately one barcoded beta molecule for every two T cells.

Trimming cost V 5 bases and J 8 bases; bases outside gene matches: 2. Germline V lookup: CDR1 SGHTA, CDR2 FQGNSA. This CDR3 has 12 residues. Healthy Caucasian individuals from Russia aged roughly 6 to 95 served as donors. Combining a sample-barcoded 5' primer with a J-beta primer mix, a second PCR ran for roughly 7 to 12 cycles. Each CDR3 protein gets one entry after TCRdb re-called the 5' RACE reads with MiXCR. Here the sample spans about 730,000 distinct CDR3 sequences, roughly 44% being singletons. General study findings and limits: Age showed a roughly linear inverse relationship with TCR beta diversity per million T cells.

This clonotype has a handful of counts. Its antigen remains unknown. The material sequenced was blood. This chain joins TRBV7-2 and TRBJ2-1; 8 nucleotides line up with TRBD1. The receptor was derived from a woman in her sixties in good health. CDR3 sequence reads: CASSAGGDEQFF. CDR3 bases: TGTGCCAGCAGCGCAGGGGGCGATGAGCAGTTCTTC.